The next 5 T cell receptor beta chains were all read from a single sample in a study of cytomegalovirus exposure and HLA in healthy donors. Primers for the PCR totalled 60 Vbeta and 13 Jbeta. The repertoire was sequenced with immunoSEQ multiplex PCR; TCRdb's copy has only in-frame clones and lacks some. The sample has over 100,000 clones; roughly 80% are singletons. Sequencing was performed on PBMCs. The receptors originated from a male donor in good health and CMV-seropositive.

The chain joins TRBV28 to TRBJ2-7; D gene unclear. V lost 5 bases and J lost 3, with 17 bases in between. Per germline, CDR1 MDHEN and CDR2 SYDVKM. This CDR3 is 15 amino acids long. Here the CDR3 reads CASSPRRATFYEQYF. CDR3 in DNA: TGTGCCAGCAGTCCCCGCCGCGCTACCTTCTACGAGCAGTACTTC.

The chain carries TRBV7-9 and TRBJ2-2, with 8 bases matching TRBD2. The V and J ends lost 4 bases and 11 bases, in that order; junction bases with no gene match: 9. The germline V gene encodes CDR1 SEHNR and CDR2 FQNEAQ (reference sequence). The CDR3 covers 14 residues. CDR3 sequence (DNA): TGTGCCAGCAGCTCCCCGGGGGGGGGCCTTGAGCTGTTTTTT. Amino acid sequence: CASSSPGGGLELFF.

This clone occurred a few times. The V gene is TRBV19, the J gene TRBJ2-1, with 7 nucleotides matching TRBD1. The V and J ends lost 5 bases and 2 bases, in that order; junction bases with no gene match: 15. Germline CDR1 and CDR2: LNHDA and SQIVND (reference sequence). The CDR3 spans 18 residues. CDR3 region: CASSQSDRVPTAYNEQFF. The CDR3, as DNA: TGTGCCAGTAGTCAAAGTGACAGGGTTCCTACCGCCTACAATGAGCAGTTCTTC.

The gene calls are TRBV2 and TRBJ1-5; D unresolved. The germline CDR1 and CDR2 sequences are SNHLY and FYNNEI. The V end was cut by 4 bases, the J end by 5 bases, with 9 bases between. CDR3 length: 13 amino acids. In nucleotides, the CDR3 is TGTGCCAGCAGTGTGGAGAGGCATCAGCCCCAGCATTTT. This sequence encodes CASSVERHQPQHF.

J is TRBJ2-3 and V is TRBV5-6, with TRBD2 matching 7 bases. With 3 bases clipped from V and 0 bases from J, the junction kept 7 bases outside the gene matches. Germline CDR1 is SGHDT and CDR2 is YYEEEE. There are 16 residues in the CDR3. The CDR3 DNA sequence: TGTGCCAGCAGCTCCGGCCTAGCGGCAAGCACAGATACGCAGTATTTT. Its protein is CASSSGLAASTDTQYF.